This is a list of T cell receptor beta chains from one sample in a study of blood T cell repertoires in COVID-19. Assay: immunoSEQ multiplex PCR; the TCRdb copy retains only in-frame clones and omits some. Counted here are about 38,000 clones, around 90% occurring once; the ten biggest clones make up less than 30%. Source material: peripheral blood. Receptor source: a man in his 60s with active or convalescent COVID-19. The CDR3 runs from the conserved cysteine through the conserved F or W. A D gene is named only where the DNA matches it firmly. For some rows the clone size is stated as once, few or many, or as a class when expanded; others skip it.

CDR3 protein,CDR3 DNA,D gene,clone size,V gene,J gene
CAWAPSFGYQPQHF,TGTGCCTGGGCCCCAAGCTTTGGTTATCAGCCCCAGCATTTT,NA,NA,TRBV30,TRBJ1-5
CASRRSGGHEQYF,TGTGCCAGCAGACGTAGCGGAGGGCACGAGCAGTACTTC,NA,once,TRBV11-2,TRBJ2-7
CASSPNLAGGGETQYF,TGTGCCAGCAGCCCTAATTTAGCGGGAGGGGGGGAGACCCAGTACTTC,TRBD2,NA,TRBV9,TRBJ2-5
CASSPLRTFGNEQFF,TGTGCCAGCAGCCCCCTAAGGACTTTCGGCAATGAGCAGTTCTTC,NA,NA,TRBV7-9,TRBJ2-1
CASSLIQADNEQFF,TGTGCCAGCAGTTTAATTCAAGCGGACAATGAGCAGTTCTTC,NA,NA,TRBV6-5,TRBJ2-1
CASSQNRDRGRNTQYF,TGTGCCAGCAGCCAGAACCGGGACAGGGGACGGAATACGCAGTATTTT,TRBD1,NA,TRBV7-2,TRBJ2-3
CASSSTGVVTEAFF,TGTGCCAGCAGCTCAACAGGGGTGGTCACTGAAGCTTTCTTT,TRBD1,NA,TRBV7-9,TRBJ1-1
CASSLAGPKSTDTQYF,TGTGCCAGCAGCTTAGCGGGGCCAAAAAGCACAGATACGCAGTATTTT,NA,few,TRBV7-2,TRBJ2-3
CASSQNLLEQFF,TGTGCCAGCAGCCAAAACCTATTAGAGCAGTTCTTC,NA,NA,TRBV3-1/TRBV3-2,TRBJ2-1
CASTSPGKRLAKNIQYF,TGTGCCAGCACCTCCCCCGGGAAGAGGTTAGCCAAAAACATTCAGTACTTC,NA,once,TRBV2,TRBJ2-4
CASSPTGNMNTEAFF,TGCGCCAGCAGCCCGACAGGGAACATGAACACTGAAGCTTTCTTT,TRBD1,medium-sized,TRBV4-1,TRBJ1-1
CASGTSGRNEQFF,TGTGCCAGCGGGACTAGCGGGAGAAATGAGCAGTTCTTC,TRBD2,NA,TRBV2,TRBJ2-1
CASSLYGSLGRVANEKLFF,TGTGCCAGCAGCTTATATGGGTCCCTTGGGCGAGTGGCTAATGAAAAACTGTTTTTT,NA,NA,TRBV11-2,TRBJ1-4
CAISLGAGETQYF,TGTGCCATCAGCCTGGGCGCCGGAGAGACCCAGTACTTC,NA,NA,TRBV10-3,TRBJ2-5
CASSPGPGLFGTGELFF,TGCGCCAGCAGCCCTGGGCCGGGACTATTTGGCACCGGGGAGCTGTTTTTT,TRBD2,NA,TRBV5-1,TRBJ2-2
CASSQKGGEGRAYEQYF,TGCGCCAGCAGCCAGAAGGGTGGAGAGGGTAGGGCCTACGAGCAGTACTTC,NA,NA,TRBV4-1,TRBJ2-7
CASSYSGPAAAYEQYF,TGTGCCAGCAGTTACTCGGGCCCGGCAGCAGCCTACGAGCAGTACTTC,NA,NA,TRBV6-5,TRBJ2-7